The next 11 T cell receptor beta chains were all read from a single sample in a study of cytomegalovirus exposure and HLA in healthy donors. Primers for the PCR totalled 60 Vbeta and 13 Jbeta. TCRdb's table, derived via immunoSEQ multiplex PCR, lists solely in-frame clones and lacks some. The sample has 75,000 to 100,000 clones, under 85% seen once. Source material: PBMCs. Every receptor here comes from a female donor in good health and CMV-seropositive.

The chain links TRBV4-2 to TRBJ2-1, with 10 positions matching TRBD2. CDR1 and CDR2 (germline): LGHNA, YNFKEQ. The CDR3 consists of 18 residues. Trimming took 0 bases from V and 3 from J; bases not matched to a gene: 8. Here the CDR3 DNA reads TGTGCCAGCAGCCAAGATCTAACTAGCGGGACCAACTACAATGAGCAGTTCTTC. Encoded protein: CASSQDLTSGTNYNEQFF.

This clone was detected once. CDR3 sequence: CAIRGQTGGIRWEAFF. Here the CDR3 DNA reads TGTGCCATCAGAGGGCAGACAGGGGGAATACGCTGGGAAGCTTTCTTT. This chain connects TRBV10-3 to TRBJ1-1; 9 nucleotides line up with TRBD1. V shed 6 bases, J shed 8 bases, and the junction held 16 bases outside the gene matches. CDR1 ENHRY and CDR2 SYGVKD come from the germline V gene. The CDR3 extends over 16 amino acids.

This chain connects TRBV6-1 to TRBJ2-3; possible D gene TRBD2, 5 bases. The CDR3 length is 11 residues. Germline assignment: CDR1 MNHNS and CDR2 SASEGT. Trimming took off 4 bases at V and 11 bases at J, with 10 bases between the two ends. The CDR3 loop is CASSGTAGQYF. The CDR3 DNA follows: TGTGCCAGCAGTGGAACCGCGGGGCAGTATTTT.

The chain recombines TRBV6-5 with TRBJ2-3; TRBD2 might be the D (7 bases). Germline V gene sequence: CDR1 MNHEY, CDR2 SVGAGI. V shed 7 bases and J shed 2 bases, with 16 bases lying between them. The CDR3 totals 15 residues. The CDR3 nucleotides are TGTGCCAGCAAGGGGGGGCGATCCCACACAGATACGCAGTATTTT. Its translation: CASKGGRSHTDTQYF.

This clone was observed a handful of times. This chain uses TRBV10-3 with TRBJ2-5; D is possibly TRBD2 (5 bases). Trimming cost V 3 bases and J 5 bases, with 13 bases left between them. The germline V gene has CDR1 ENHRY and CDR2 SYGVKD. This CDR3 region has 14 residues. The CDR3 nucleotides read TGTGCCATCAGTGACACAGTAAGAGGGGAGACCCAGTACTTC. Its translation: CAISDTVRGETQYF.

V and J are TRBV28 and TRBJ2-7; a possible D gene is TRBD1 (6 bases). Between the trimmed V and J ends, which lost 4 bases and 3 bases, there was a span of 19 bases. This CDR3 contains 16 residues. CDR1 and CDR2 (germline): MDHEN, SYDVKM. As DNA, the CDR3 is TGTGCCAGCAGTTCAGGTGGGGCAGGGGCCTACTACGAGCAGTACTTC. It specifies CASSSGGAGAYYEQYF.

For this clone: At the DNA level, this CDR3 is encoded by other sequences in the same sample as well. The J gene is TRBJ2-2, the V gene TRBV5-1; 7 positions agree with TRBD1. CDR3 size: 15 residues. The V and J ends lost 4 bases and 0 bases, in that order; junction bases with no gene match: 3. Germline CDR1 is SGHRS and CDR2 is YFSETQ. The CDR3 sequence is CASSRTGANTGELFF. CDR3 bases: TGCGCCAGCAGCCGGACAGGCGCGAACACCGGGGAGCTGTTTTTT. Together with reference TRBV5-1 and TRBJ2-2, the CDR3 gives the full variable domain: KAGVTQTPRYLIKTRGQQVTLSCSPISGHRSVSWYQQTPGQGLQFLFEYFSETQRNKGNFPGRFSGRQFSNSRSEMNVSTLELGDSALYLCASSRTGANTGELFFGEGSRLTVL.

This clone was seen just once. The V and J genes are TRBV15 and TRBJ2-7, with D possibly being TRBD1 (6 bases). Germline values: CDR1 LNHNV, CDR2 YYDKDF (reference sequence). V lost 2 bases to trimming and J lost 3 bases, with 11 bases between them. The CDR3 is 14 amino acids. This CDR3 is CATSRRGQFYEQYF. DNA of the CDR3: TGTGCCACCAGCAGACGCGGACAGTTCTACGAGCAGTACTTC.

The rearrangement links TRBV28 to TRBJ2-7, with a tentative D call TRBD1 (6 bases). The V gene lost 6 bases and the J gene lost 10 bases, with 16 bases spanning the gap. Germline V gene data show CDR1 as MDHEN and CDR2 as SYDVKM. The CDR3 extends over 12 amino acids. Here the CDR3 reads CASSPGQSVQYF. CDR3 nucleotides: TGTGCCAGCAGCCCGGGACAATCCGTCCAGTACTTC.

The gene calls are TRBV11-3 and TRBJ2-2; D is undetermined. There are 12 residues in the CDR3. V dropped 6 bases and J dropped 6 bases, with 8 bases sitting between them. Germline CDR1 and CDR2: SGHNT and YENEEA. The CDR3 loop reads CASRAPAGELFF. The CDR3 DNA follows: TGTGCCAGCAGGGCCCCCGCCGGGGAGCTGTTTTTT.

CDR3 bases: TGTGCCAGCAGTTCCGAACAGGCGTACCAAGAGACCCAGTACTTC. Protein product: CASSSEQAYQETQYF. The genes are TRBV28 and TRBJ2-5, with a possible D match to TRBD1 (5 bases). The germline gives CDR1 MDHEN, CDR2 SYDVKM. This CDR3 spans 15 amino acids. V lost 4 bases and J 0 bases, leaving 12 bases between the germline ends.